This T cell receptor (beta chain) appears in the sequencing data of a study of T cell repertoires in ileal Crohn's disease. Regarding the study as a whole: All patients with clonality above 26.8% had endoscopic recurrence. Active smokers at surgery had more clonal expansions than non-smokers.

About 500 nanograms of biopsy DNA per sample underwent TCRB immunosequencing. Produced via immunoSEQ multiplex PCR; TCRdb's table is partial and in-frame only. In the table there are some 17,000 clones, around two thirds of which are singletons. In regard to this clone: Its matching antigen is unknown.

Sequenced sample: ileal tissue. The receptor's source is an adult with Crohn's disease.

In DNA form, the CDR3 reads TGTGCCAGCAGCGAAACCCCTAGCTACGAGCAGTACTTC. Protein product: CASSETPSYEQYF. The chain joins TRBV9 to TRBJ2-7; D is undetermined. V lost 3 bases, J lost 3 bases, and 10 bases lay in between. The CDR3 contains 13 residues. CDR1 is SGDLS, CDR2 YYNGEE, per germline.